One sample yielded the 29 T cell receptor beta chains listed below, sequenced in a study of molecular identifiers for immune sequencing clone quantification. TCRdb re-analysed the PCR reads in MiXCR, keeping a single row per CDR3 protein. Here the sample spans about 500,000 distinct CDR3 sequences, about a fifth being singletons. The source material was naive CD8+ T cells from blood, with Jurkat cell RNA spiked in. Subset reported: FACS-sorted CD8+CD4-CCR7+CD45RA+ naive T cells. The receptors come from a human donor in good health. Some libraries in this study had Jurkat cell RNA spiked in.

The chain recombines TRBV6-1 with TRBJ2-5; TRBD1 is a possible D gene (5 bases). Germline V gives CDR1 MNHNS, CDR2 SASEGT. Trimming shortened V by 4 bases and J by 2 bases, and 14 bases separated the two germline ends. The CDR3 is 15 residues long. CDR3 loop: CASSADRVWQETQYF. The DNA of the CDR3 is TGTGCCAGCAGTGCTGACAGAGTTTGGCAAGAGACCCAGTACTTC.

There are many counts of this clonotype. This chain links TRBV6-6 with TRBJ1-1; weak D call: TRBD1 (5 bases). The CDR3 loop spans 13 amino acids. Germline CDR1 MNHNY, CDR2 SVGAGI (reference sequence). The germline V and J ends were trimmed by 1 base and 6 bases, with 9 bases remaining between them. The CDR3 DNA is TGTGCCAGCAGTTACTACGGGGACCCTGAAGCTTTCTTT. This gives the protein CASSYYGDPEAFF.

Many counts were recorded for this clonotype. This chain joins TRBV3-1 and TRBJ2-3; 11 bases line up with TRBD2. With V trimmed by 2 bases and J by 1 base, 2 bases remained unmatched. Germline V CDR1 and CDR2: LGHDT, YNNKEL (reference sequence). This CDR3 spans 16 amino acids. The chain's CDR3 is CASSQLAGGRTDTQYF. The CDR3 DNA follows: TGTGCCAGCAGCCAACTAGCGGGGGGCCGCACAGATACGCAGTATTTT.

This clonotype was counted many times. The CDR3 bases are TGCAGCGGGAAGGGGGACGAGCAGTACTTC. Its translation: CSGKGDEQYF. The chain carries TRBV29-1 and TRBJ2-7; tentatively, D is TRBD1 (6 bases). The CDR3 is 10 amino acids. Per the germline V gene, CDR1 is SQVTM and CDR2 is ANQGSEA. V was shortened by 7 bases and J by 5 bases, with 9 bases between the two germline ends.

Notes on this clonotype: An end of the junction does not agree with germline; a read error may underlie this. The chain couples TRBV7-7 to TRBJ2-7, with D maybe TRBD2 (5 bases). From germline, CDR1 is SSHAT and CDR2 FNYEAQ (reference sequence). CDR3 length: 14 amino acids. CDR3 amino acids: CASSLAPGSLEQYF. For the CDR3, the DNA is TGTGCTAGCAGCTTAGCCCCGGGGTCCTTAGAGCAGTACTTC.

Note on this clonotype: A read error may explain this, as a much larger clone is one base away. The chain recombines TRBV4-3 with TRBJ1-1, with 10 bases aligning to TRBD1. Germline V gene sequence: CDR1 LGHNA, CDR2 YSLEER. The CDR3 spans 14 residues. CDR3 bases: TGCGCCAACAGCCCCGGGACAGGGGATACTGAAGCTTTCTTT. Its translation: CANSPGTGDTEAFF.

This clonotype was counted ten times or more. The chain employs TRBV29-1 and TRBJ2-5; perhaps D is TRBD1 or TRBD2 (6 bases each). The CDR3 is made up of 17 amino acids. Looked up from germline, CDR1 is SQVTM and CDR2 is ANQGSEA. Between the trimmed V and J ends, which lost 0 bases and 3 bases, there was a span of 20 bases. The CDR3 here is CSVEDPVSGQREETQYF. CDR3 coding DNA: TGCAGCGTTGAAGATCCCGTTTCAGGACAGCGGGAAGAGACCCAGTACTTC.

CDR3: CASTPFSVYTDTQYF. The CDR3 DNA is TGTGCCAGCACCCCATTTTCTGTTTACACAGATACGCAGTATTTT. This rearrangement joins TRBV6-2 or TRBV6-3 to TRBJ2-3; D ambiguous. V was clipped by 7 bases and J by 2 bases, with 16 bases between them. Germline V gene data show CDR1 as MNHEY and CDR2 as SVGEGT. The CDR3 length is 15 residues.

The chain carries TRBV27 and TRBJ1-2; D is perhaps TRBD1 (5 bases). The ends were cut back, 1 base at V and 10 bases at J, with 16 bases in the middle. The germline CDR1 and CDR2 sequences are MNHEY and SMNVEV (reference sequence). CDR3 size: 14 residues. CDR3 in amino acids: CASSLYQGLGVYTF. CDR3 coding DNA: TGTGCCAGCAGTTTATACCAGGGCCTTGGAGTCTACACCTTC.

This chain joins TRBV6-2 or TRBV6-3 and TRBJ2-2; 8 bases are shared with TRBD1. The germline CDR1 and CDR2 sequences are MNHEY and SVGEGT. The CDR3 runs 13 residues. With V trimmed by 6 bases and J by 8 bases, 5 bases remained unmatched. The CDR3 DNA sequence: TGTGCCAGCAGGTGGACAGGGAATGGGGAGCTGTTTTTT. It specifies CASRWTGNGELFF.

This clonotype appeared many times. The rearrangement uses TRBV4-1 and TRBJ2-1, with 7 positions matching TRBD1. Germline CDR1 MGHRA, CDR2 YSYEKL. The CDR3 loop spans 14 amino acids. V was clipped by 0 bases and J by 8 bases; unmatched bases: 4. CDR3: CASSQDTGVYEQFF. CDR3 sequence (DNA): TGCGCCAGCAGCCAAGATACAGGGGTCTATGAGCAGTTCTTC.

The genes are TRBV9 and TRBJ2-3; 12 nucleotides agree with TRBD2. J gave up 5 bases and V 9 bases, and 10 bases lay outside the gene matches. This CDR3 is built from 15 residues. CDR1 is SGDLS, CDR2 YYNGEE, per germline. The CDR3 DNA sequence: TGTGCCACCACCGCTAGCGGGAGGGTTGGAGATACGCAGTATTTT. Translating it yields CATTASGRVGDTQYF.

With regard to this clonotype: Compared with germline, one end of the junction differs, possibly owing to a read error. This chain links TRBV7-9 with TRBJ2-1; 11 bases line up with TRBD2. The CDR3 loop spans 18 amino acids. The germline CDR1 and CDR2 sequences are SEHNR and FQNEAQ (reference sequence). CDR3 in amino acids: CASSLPSGGFESYNGQFF. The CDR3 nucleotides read TGTGCCAGCAGCTTACCTAGCGGGGGGTTCGAGTCCTACAATGGGCAGTTCTTC.

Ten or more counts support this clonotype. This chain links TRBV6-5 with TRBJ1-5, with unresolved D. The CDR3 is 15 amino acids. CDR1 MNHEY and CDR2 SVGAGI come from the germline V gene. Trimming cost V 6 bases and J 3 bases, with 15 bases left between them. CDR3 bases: TGTGCCAGCAGCTCGGTTCCGGGCCTCAATCAGCCCCAGCATTTT. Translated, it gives CASSSVPGLNQPQHF.

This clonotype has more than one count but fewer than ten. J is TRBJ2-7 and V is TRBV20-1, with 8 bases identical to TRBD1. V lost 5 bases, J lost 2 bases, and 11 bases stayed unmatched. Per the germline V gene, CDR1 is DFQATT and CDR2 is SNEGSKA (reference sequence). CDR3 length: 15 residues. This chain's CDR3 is CSADYGQGETYEQYF. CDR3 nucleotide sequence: TGCAGTGCTGACTACGGACAGGGTGAGACCTACGAGCAGTACTTC.

CDR3 sequence (DNA): TGTGCCAGCAGCAAGGGACTAGGGCACGAGCAGTACTTC. It codes for CASSKGLGHEQYF. This chain joins TRBV21-1 and TRBJ2-7; the DNA was not used to check the table's D call, TRBD2. TRBV21-1 is flagged as a pseudogene. CDR3 size: 13 residues.

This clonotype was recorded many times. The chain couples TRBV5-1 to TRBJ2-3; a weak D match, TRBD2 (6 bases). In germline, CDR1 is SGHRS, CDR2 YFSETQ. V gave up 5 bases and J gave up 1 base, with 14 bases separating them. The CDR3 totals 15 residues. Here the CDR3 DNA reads TGCGCCAGCAGGGTAGGAGGGCCTGGCACAGATACGCAGTATTTT. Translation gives CASRVGGPGTDTQYF.

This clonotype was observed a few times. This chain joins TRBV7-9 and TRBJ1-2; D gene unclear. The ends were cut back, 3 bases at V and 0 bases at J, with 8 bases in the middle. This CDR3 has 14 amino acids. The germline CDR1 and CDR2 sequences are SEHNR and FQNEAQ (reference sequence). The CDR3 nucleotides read TGTGCCAGCAGCTTGGGCACCTCTAACTATGGCTACACCTTC. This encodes CASSLGTSNYGYTF.

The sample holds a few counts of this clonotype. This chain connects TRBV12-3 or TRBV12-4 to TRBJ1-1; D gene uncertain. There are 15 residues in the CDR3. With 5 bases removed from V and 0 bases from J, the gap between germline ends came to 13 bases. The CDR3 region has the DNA TGTGCCAGCAGTACCATCCGGGATTTGAACACTGAAGCTTTCTTT. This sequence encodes CASSTIRDLNTEAFF.

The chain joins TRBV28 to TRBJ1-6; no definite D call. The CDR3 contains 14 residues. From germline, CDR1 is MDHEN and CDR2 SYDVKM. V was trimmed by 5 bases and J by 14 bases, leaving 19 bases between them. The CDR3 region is CASSQPDGKASLHF. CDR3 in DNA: TGTGCCAGCAGTCAACCGGACGGAAAGGCGTCCCTCCACTTT.

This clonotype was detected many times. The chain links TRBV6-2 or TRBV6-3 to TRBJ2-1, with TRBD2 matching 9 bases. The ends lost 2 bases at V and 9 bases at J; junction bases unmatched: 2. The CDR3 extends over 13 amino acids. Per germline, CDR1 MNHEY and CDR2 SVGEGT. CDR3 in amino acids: CASSYPAGGEQFF. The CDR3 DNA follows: TGTGCCAGCAGTTACCCAGCGGGAGGTGAGCAGTTCTTC.

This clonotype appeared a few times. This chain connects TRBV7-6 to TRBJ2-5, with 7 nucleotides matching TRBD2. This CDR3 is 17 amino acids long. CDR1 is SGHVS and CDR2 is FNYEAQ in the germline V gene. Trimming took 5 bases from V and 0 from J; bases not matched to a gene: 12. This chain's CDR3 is CASSRNIPGGNQETQYF. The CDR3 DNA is TGTGCCAGCAGCCGAAACATCCCGGGGGGAAACCAAGAGACCCAGTACTTC.

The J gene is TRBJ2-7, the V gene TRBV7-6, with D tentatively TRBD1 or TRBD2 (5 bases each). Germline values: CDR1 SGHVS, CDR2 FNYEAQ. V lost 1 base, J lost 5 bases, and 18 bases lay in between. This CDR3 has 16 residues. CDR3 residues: CASSLGGDYRPNEQYF. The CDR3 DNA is TGTGCCAGCAGCTTAGGGGGCGACTACAGGCCCAACGAGCAGTACTTC.

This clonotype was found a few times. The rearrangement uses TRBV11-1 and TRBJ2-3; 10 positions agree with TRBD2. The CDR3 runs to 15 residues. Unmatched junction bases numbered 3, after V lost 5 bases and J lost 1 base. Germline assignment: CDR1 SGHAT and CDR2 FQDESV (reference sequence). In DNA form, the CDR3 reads TGTGCCAGCAGCCCAGCGGGAGGGCGCACAGATACGCAGTATTTT. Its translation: CASSPAGGRTDTQYF.

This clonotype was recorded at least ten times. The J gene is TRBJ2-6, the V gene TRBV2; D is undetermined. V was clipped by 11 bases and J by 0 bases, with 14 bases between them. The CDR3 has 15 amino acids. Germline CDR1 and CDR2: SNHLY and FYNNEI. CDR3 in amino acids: CALVYPSSGANVLTF. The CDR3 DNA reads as TGTGCCCTTGTTTACCCCTCCTCTGGGGCCAACGTCCTGACTTTC.

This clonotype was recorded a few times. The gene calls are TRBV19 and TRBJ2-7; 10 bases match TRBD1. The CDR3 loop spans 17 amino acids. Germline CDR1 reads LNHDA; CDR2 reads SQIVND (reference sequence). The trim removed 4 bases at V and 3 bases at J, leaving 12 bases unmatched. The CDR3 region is CASSRDRGPGGHYEQYF. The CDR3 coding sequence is TGTGCCAGTAGTAGGGACAGGGGTCCCGGGGGCCACTACGAGCAGTACTTC.

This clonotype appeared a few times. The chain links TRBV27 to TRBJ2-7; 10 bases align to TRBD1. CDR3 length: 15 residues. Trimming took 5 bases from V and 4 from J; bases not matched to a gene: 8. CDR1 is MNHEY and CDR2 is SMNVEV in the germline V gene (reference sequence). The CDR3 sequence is CASSAGTGEGYEQYF. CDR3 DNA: TGTGCCAGCAGTGCCGGGACAGGGGAAGGGTACGAGCAGTACTTC.

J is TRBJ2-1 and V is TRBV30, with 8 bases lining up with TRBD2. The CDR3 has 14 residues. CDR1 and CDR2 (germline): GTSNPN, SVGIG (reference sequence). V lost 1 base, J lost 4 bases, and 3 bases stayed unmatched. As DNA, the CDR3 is TGTGCCTGGAGTGAGGCTAGCGGGTACAATGAGCAGTTCTTC. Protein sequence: CAWSEASGYNEQFF.

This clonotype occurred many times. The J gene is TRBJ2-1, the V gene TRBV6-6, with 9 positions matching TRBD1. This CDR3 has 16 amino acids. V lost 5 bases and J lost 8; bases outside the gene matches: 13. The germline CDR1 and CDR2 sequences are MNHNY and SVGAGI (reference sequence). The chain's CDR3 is CASSHERDRVYDEQFF. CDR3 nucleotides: TGTGCCAGCAGTCACGAGCGGGACAGGGTTTATGATGAGCAGTTCTTC.